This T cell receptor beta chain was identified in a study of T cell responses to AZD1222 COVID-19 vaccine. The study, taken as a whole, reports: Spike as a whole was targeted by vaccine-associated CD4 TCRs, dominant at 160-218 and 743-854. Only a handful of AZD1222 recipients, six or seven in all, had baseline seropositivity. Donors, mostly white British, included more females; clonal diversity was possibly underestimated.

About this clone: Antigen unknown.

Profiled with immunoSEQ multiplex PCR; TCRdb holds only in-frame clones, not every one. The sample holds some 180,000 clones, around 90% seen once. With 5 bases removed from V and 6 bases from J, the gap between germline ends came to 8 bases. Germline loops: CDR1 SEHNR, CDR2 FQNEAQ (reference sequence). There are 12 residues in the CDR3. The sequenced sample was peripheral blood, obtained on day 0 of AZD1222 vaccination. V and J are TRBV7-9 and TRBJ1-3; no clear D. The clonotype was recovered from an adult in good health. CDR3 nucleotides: TGTGCCAGCAGCCCCTTCGCAAACACCATATATTTT. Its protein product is CASSPFANTIYF. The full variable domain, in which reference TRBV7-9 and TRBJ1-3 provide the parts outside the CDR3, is DTGVSQNPRHKITKRGQNVTFRCDPISEHNRLYWYRQTLGQGPEFLTYFQNEAQLEKSRLLSDRFSAERPKGSFSTLEIQRTEQGDSAMYLCASSPFANTIYFGEGSWLTVV.